This T cell receptor beta chain appears in the sequencing data of a study of T cells in localized non-small cell lung cancer. Method: immunoSEQ multiplex PCR; TCRdb's copy keeps in-frame clones and lacks some. The sample records tens of thousands of clones, over 75% being singletons. As for this clone: Its antigen is unknown.

J gave up 5 bases and V 4 bases, and 5 bases lay outside the gene matches. This CDR3 has 14 residues. Germline V gives CDR1 SGHRS, CDR2 YFSETQ. Whole-study results and caveats: As only one tumor region underwent sequencing, heterogeneity remains possible. Exceeding tumor, uninvolved adjacent lung had the highest T cell clonality.

The chain links TRBV5-1 to TRBJ2-2; 7 positions agree with TRBD1. This clonotype was obtained from a male donor older than 55 with stage III squamous cell lung carcinoma. Specimen: peripheral blood, collected before any cancer treatment. The CDR3 DNA reads TGCGCCAGCAGCCTAGGACAGGTGACCGGGGAGCTGTTTTTT. Encoded protein: CASSLGQVTGELFF.